A single T cell receptor beta chain is shown here with its context. The antigen remains unidentified. The CDR3 contains 13 residues. V was trimmed by 3 bases and J by 1 base, leaving 6 bases between them. Germline V CDR1 and CDR2: LNHDA, SQIVND (reference sequence). This specimen belongs to a study of cytotoxic CD8 clonotypes in ibrutinib-treated CLL. Study-level background: A mean of about 250,000 productive templates and approximately 85,000 productive rearrangements was obtained per sample. Study findings and constraints: Sustained-remission and progressing patients had different sampling times. Baseline levels of clonality went above those of age-matched healthy donors and moved with circulating CD8+ T-cell counts. The clonality went up when patients responded to ibrutinib and dropped back toward baseline at progression.

Libraries were prepared by immunoSEQ multiplex PCR; TCRdb keeps only in-frame clonotypes and omits some of them. The table has about 160,000 clones, 81% seen once. Source: PBMCs, taken after 12 months of ibrutinib treatment. This clonotype was obtained from a human donor with chronic lymphocytic leukemia. The genes are TRBV19 and TRBJ1-1; TRBD1 might be the D (5 bases). The CDR3 loop reads CASSIGGNTEAFF. The CDR3 DNA sequence: TGTGCCAGTAGTATTGGGGGGAACACTGAAGCTTTCTTT.